The clone carrying this TCR beta chain was recorded only once. Antigen specificity is unknown. This sample is drawn from a study of cytomegalovirus exposure and HLA in healthy donors. The study's findings and limits: A later analysis reported that several of the most significant clusters appeared to be linked to common viral pathogens, among them Epstein-Barr virus. Most of the TCR beta V segments (in an earlier analysis) were productive either about 87% or about 30% of the time. Sequencing had likely introduced a cluster of highly shared sequence variants as an artifact.

The primer mix had 60 Vbeta and 13 Jbeta primers. The assay was immunoSEQ multiplex PCR, and TCRdb's table has in-frame clones only and misses some. Of some 120,000 clones in the sample, roughly four fifths were seen once. This clonotype was sampled from a man aged 35 to 55 in good health and CMV-seronegative. The sequenced material came from PBMCs.

This CDR3 reads CATKHSNTDTQYF. CDR3 sequence (DNA): TGTGCCACTAAGCATTCCAACACAGATACGCAGTATTTT. The J gene is TRBJ2-3, the V gene TRBV6-5; D is undetermined. V was clipped by 10 bases and J by 2 bases, with 13 bases between them. There are 13 residues in the CDR3. CDR1 is MNHEY, CDR2 SVGAGI, per germline.